This is a list of T cell receptor beta chains from one sample in a study of T cells after yellow fever vaccination. TCRdb used MiXCR to reprocess the 5' RACE reads, holding one entry per CDR3 protein. The sample carries more than 120,000 distinct CDR3 sequences, roughly 8% recorded once. Sample: CD4+ T cells sorted from PBMCs, taken 5 days after the yellow fever booster vaccination. The source is a man younger than 40 who received the YFV17D yellow fever vaccine. CDR3s include the opening cysteine and the closing phenylalanine or tryptophan. Fields, in order: J gene, V gene, D gene, clone size, CDR3 DNA, CDR3 protein. A D gene is named only where the DNA matches it firmly. Part of the rows lack a size; the others show once, few, many or a class for expanded clones.

TRBJ2-3 | TRBV6-5 | . | few | TGTGCCAGCAGTTTCCCAGGCACAGATACGCAGTATTTT | CASSFPGTDTQYF
TRBJ2-1 | TRBV20-1 | . | many | TGCAGTGCTAGAGACCTCCGGGGACCGGAGCAGTTCTTC | CSARDLRGPEQFF
TRBJ2-7 | TRBV5-1 | TRBD2 | many | TGCGCCAGCAGCCAAGCGGGGGCCTACGAGCAGTACTTC | CASSQAGAYEQYF
TRBJ2-4 | TRBV23-1 | . | many | TGCGCCAGCAGTCAATCGCGAATAGCGGAACCCTCCTGGGCCAAAAACATTCAGTACTTC | CASSQSRIAEPSWAKNIQYF
TRBJ1-1 | TRBV5-1 | . | many | TGCGCCAGCAGCGGCGACCCACCTATGAACACTGAAGCTTTCTTT | CASSGDPPMNTEAFF
TRBJ2-5 | TRBV30 | . | many | TGTGCCTGGAGTAGGGGACTTGGTGGAGAGACCCAGTACTTC | CAWSRGLGGETQYF
TRBJ2-1 | TRBV10-3 | TRBD1 | many | TGTGCCATCAGTGAAGGTCAGGGGGCTGATGAGCAGTTCTTC | CAISEGQGADEQFF
TRBJ2-5 | TRBV9 | . | many | TGTGCCAGCAGCGTATCTGGCGGAGAGACCCAGTACTTC | CASSVSGGETQYF
TRBJ1-2 | TRBV20-1 | . | many | TGCAGTGGAACAGGGTCCAGCTTCTCTAACTATGGCTACACCTTC | CSGTGSSFSNYGYTF
TRBJ1-5 | TRBV5-1 | TRBD1 | many | TGCGCCAGCAGCTTGGGACAGGGGAAAAGCAATCAGCCCCAGCATTTT | CASSLGQGKSNQPQHF
TRBJ2-3 | TRBV20-1 | . | many | TGCAGTGCTAGGCAAAGTCTCACAGATACGCAGTATTTT | CSARQSLTDTQYF
TRBJ1-1 | TRBV12-3/TRBV12-4 | . | many | TGTGCCAGCAGTTTCGACAGGAGAACATCTGAAGCTTTCTTT | CASSFDRRTSEAFF
TRBJ1-4 | TRBV4-3 | . | many | TGCGCCAGCAGCCCCCACTCCAGCTCCCGGGACACACGGCCAAAACTGTTTTTT | CASSPHSSSRDTRPKLFF
TRBJ2-7 | TRBV5-1 | . | many | TGCGCCAGCAGCTCCTCACGCGGGGACCTCTCCTACGAGCAGTACTTC | CASSSSRGDLSYEQYF
TRBJ2-5 | TRBV5-1 | TRBD2 | many | TGCGCCAGCAGCTTGGGATTCCTAGCGGGAGAGGAGACCCAGTACTTC | CASSLGFLAGEETQYF
TRBJ1-3 | TRBV6-5 | TRBD1 | many | TGTGCCAGCAGTTACTCGGACAGGCGGACCATATATTTT | CASSYSDRRTIYF
TRBJ2-5 | TRBV20-1 | . | many | TGCAGTGCTAACGGTCTAGCAGAAGAGACCCAGTACTTC | CSANGLAEETQYF
TRBJ2-3 | TRBV24-1 | . | many | TGTGCCACCAGTGACCCCGGGAGCACAGATACGCAGTATTTT | CATSDPGSTDTQYF
TRBJ2-2 | TRBV6-6 | . | many | TGTGCCAGCAGTACTAGCCCCGGGGAGCTGTTTTTT | CASSTSPGELFF
TRBJ2-7 | TRBV28 | TRBD2 | many | TGTGCCAGCAGTTTTATGGAATTGGCTAGCGGGCCCCTCGAGCAGTACTTC | CASSFMELASGPLEQYF
TRBJ2-7 | TRBV7-2 | TRBD1 | many | TGTGCCAGCAGCTTAAGCCTCGGGACAGGTTCCTACGAGCAGTACTTC | CASSLSLGTGSYEQYF
TRBJ2-3 | TRBV29-1 | TRBD2 | many | TGCAGCATCTGGGGGACTAGCGGGAGAAGTGATACGCAGTATTTT | CSIWGTSGRSDTQYF
TRBJ2-7 | TRBV7-8 | TRBD2 | . | TGTGCCAGCAGCTTAGGCAGGCCTAGCGGGAGGTCAAGCTCCTACGAGCAGTACTTC | CASSLGRPSGRSSSYEQYF
TRBJ1-5 | TRBV10-2 | . | many | TGCGCCAGCAGGGATAGCAATCAGCCCCAGCATTTT | CASRDSNQPQHF
TRBJ2-6 | TRBV4-3 | . | many | TGCGCCAGCAGCCACGCAGACAGGCCGGGGGCCAACGTCCTGACTTTC | CASSHADRPGANVLTF
TRBJ2-2 | TRBV10-3 | TRBD2 | few | TGTGCCATCAATCCCGACACGACTAGCGGGGGCCCCGGGGAGCTGTTTTTT | CAINPDTTSGGPGELFF
TRBJ2-2 | TRBV24-1 | TRBD1 | many | TGTGCCACCAGCGGACAGGGGGTATCGAACACCGGGGAGCTGTTTTTT | CATSGQGVSNTGELFF
TRBJ2-1 | TRBV3-1 | . | many | TGTGCCAGCAGCCAAGGATGGGTTGAGCAGTTCTTC | CASSQGWVEQFF
TRBJ2-1 | TRBV4-3 | TRBD2 | many | TGCGCCAGCAGCCAAGAAGGGAGGGTGGGTGAGCAGTTCTTC | CASSQEGRVGEQFF
TRBJ2-2 | TRBV12-3/TRBV12-4 | . | many | TGTGCCAGCAGCCATAATAGCGGAGCGAACACCGGGGAGCTGTTTTTT | CASSHNSGANTGELFF
TRBJ2-2 | TRBV4-3 | . | many | TGCGCCAGCAGCCGCCTGGTAAACACCGGGGAGCTGTTTTTT | CASSRLVNTGELFF
TRBJ2-3 | TRBV11-2 | . | . | TGTGCCAGCAGCCCCATTGACCGAGATACGCAGTATTTT | CASSPIDRDTQYF
TRBJ1-2 | TRBV20-1 | . | few | TGCAGTGCTAGAATCCCCCAGGGAGGCTACACCTTC | CSARIPQGGYTF
TRBJ2-3 | TRBV7-8 | TRBD1 | few | TGTGCCAGCGGGACAGGGAGCACAGATACGCAGTATTTT | CASGTGSTDTQYF
TRBJ2-7 | TRBV29-1 | TRBD2 | . | TGCAGCGCTACTTATCAGCGGGAGGGCTACGAGCAGTACTTC | CSATYQREGYEQYF
TRBJ2-2 | TRBV5-1 | TRBD1 | many | TGCGCCAGCAGCCACCAGGGGGACGGGGAGCTGTTTTTT | CASSHQGDGELFF
TRBJ2-2 | TRBV28 | TRBD2 | few | TGTGCCAGCAGTAGGGGACTAGCGGGAGTACCCGGGGAGCTGTTTTTT | CASSRGLAGVPGELFF
TRBJ2-2 | TRBV11-2 | . | many | TGTGCCAGCCACACCGGGGAGCTGTTTTTT | CASHTGELFF
TRBJ2-7 | TRBV5-1 | TRBD2 | many | TGCGCCAGCAGCGGAGGGACTACCTACGAGCAGTACTTC | CASSGGTTYEQYF
TRBJ1-6 | TRBV28 | . | many | TGTGCCAGCACCCTAGGACAGTTTGGGCTAAGGGATTCACCCCTCCACTTT | CASTLGQFGLRDSPLHF
TRBJ2-7 | TRBV7-2 | TRBD1 | . | TGTGCCAGCAGCTTAGCAGGGACAGGGTTCTACGAGCAGTACTTC | CASSLAGTGFYEQYF
TRBJ2-1 | TRBV7-2 | . | . | TGTGCCAGCGGGGGGGGGGGCCTCAATGAGCAGTTCTTC | CASGGGGLNEQFF
TRBJ2-4 | TRBV7-2 | TRBD2 | many | TGTGCCAGCAGCTCAGACTCCGGGACTAGCGGGAGGACCCGGTACTTC | CASSSDSGTSGRTRYF
TRBJ2-3 | TRBV15 | . | many | TGTGCCACCAGCAGAGATAAGAGGGGCGGGACGCAGTATTTT | CATSRDKRGGTQYF
TRBJ2-7 | TRBV5-6 | . | . | TGTGCCAGCAGCCCCGGGGTCCACTACGAGCAGTACTTC | CASSPGVHYEQYF
TRBJ2-2 | TRBV6-5 | . | many | TGTGCCAGCAGTTACTGGGAGAACACCGGGGAGCTGTTTTTT | CASSYWENTGELFF
TRBJ2-1 | TRBV20-1 | TRBD2 | many | TGCAGTGCTAGAGGAAAACTAGCGGGAGGGCCTATGGGCAATGAGCAGTTCTTC | CSARGKLAGGPMGNEQFF
TRBJ2-7 | TRBV18 | TRBD2 | many | TGTGCCAGCTCACCCCCCGGGGCGGGAGGTCTGGAGCAGTACTTC | CASSPPGAGGLEQYF
TRBJ2-1 | TRBV5-5 | TRBD1 | many | TGTGCCAGCAGCTGGCAGGGGGCAGGGAATGAGCAGTTCTTC | CASSWQGAGNEQFF
TRBJ1-5 | TRBV29-1 | TRBD1 | few | TGCAGCGTAGGAGGGGGCGTCAATCAGACCCAGCATTTT | CSVGGGVNQTQHF
TRBJ2-1 | TRBV11-2 | . | many | TGTGCCAGCAGCTCAGGACCGGAATACAATGAGCAGTTCTTC | CASSSGPEYNEQFF
TRBJ1-5 | TRBV28 | . | many | TGTGCCAGCCAGAACAGAGGGAGACAGCCCCAGCATTTT | CASQNRGRQPQHF
TRBJ2-1 | TRBV12-3/TRBV12-4 | . | many | TGTGCCAGCAGTTTTCCATTGGGTGAGCAGTTCTTC | CASSFPLGEQFF
TRBJ2-1 | TRBV5-1 | . | . | TGCGCCAGCAGCTTGGGGAGCTCCAACAATGAGCAGTTCTTC | CASSLGSSNNEQFF
TRBJ2-5 | TRBV18 | . | . | TGTGCCAGCTCCCCCCCCCGGCAGGCCCTTCAAGAGACCCAGTACTTC | CASSPPRQALQETQYF
TRBJ2-1 | TRBV6-5 | TRBD2 | many | TGTGCCAGCATGGTTCGGCGTAGCGGGAGTTCCTACAATGAGCAGTTCTTC | CASMVRRSGSSYNEQFF
TRBJ2-7 | TRBV5-4 | TRBD1 | many | TGTGCCAGCAGCTTGGCCGGGACAGCATTCCTCGAGCAGTACTTC | CASSLAGTAFLEQYF
TRBJ1-1 | TRBV19 | . | many | TGTGCCAGTAGTATAGATGTCACTGAAGCTTTCTTT | CASSIDVTEAFF
TRBJ2-3 | TRBV6-5 | . | many | TGTGCCAGCAGTTGGGGGGTAGCGGCAGATACGCAGTATTTT | CASSWGVAADTQYF